This passage covers 4 T cell receptor beta chains from one sample sequenced in a study of T cells in women clearing cervical HPV infection. The repertoire was sequenced with immunoSEQ multiplex PCR; TCRdb's copy has only in-frame clones and lacks some. This table lists 25,000 to 35,000 clones. Sequencing was performed on blood buffy coat. All receptors derive from a woman aged 18 to 75 with a cervical HPV16 infection that either progressed to CIN3+ or cleared (not recorded which).

As concerns this clone: The read terminates 3 residues before the CDR3 end, so the remaining end is supplied by the germline J gene. This chain joins TRBV10-3 and TRBJ2-1; TRBD2 matches 8 bases. The V gene's germline CDR1 is ENHRY and CDR2 SYGVKD. With V trimmed by 8 bases and J by 4 bases, 4 bases remained unmatched. This CDR3 comprises 13 residues. The CDR3 protein is CAIEAGGYNEQFF. The CDR3 bases that were read are TGTGCCATCGAGGCGGGAGGTTACAATGAG.

For this clone: The read is 3 residues too short to cover the CDR3 end, so that end is filled in from the germline J gene. The chain has TRBV20-1 and TRBJ1-4, with 7 positions matching TRBD1. Germline V CDR1 and CDR2: DFQATT, SNEGSKA (reference sequence). CDR3 length: 14 amino acids. CDR3 region: CSAKGGSDNSPLFF. The sequenced part of the CDR3 DNA is TGCAGTGCTAAAGGGGGCTCCGATAATTCACCA.

This clone counts as medium-sized by frequency. Read data end 3 residues before the CDR3 end; the end is taken from the germline J gene. The gene calls are TRBV19 and TRBJ2-3; TRBD1 is a possible D gene (5 bases). Germline-derived CDR1 and CDR2 are LNHDA and SQIVND (reference sequence). V was pared by 11 bases and J by 6 bases, with 24 bases between. The CDR3 consists of 15 residues. CDR3 protein: CAVDSKTQTGDTQYF. The sequenced part of the CDR3 DNA is TGTGCCGTAGACAGTAAGACCCAAACTGGGGATACG.

Regarding this clone: The read gets to within 3 residues of the CDR3 end, and the germline J gene fills in the rest. The chain employs TRBV5-5 and TRBJ2-3, with 9 bases lining up with TRBD2. CDR3 length: 13 amino acids. Per germline, CDR1 SGHKS and CDR2 YYEKEE (reference sequence). CDR3 bases read: TGTGCCAGCAGCGTTCCGGGACTAGCTGCG. Amino acid sequence: CASSVPGLAA. The CDR3 as a whole reads CASSVPGLAAQYF.